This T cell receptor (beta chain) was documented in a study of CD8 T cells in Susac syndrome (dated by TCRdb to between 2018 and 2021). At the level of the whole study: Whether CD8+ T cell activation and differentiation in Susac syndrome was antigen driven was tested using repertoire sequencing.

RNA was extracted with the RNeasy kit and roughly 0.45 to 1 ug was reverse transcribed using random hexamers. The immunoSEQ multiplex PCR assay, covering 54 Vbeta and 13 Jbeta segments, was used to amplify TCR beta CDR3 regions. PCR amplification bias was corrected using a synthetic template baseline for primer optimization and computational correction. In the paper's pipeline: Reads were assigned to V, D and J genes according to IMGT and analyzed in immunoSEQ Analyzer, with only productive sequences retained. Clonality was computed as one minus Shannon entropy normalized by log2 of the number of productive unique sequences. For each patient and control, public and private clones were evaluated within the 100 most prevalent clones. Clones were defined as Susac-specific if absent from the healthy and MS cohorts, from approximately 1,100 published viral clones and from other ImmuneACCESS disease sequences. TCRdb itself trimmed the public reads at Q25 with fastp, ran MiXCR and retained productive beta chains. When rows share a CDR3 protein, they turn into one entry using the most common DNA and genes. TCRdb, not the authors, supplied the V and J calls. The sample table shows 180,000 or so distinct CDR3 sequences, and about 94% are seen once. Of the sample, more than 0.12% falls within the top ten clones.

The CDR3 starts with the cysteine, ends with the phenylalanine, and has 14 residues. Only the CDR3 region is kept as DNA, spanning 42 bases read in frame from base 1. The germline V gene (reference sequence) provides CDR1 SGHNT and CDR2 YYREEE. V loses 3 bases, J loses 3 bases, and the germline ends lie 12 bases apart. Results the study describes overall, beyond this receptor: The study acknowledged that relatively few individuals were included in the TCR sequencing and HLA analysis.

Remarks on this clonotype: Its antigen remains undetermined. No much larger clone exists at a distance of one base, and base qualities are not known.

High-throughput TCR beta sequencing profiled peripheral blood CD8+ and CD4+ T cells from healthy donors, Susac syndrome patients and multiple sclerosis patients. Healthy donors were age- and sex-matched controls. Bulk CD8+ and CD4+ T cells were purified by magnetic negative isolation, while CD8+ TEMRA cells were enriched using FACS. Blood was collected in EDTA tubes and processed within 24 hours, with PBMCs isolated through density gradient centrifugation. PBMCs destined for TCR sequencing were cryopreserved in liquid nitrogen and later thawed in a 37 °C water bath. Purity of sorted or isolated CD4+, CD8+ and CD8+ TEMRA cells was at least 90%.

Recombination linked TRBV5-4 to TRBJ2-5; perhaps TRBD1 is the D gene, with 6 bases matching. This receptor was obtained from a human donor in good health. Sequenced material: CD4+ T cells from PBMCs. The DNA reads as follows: TGTGCCAGCAGCTGGGGAACAGGGAAAGAGACCCAGTACTTC. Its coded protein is CASSWGTGKETQYF. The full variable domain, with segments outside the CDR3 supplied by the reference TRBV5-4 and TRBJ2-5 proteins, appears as ETGVTQSPTHLIKTRGQQVTLRCSSQSGHNTVSWYQQALGQGPQFIFQYYREEENGRGNFPPRFSGLQFPNYSSELNVNALELDDSALYLCASSWGTGKETQYFGPGTRLLVL.